These T cell receptor beta chains were read from a single sample in a study of PD-L1 blockade in urothelial cancer. Assay: immunoSEQ multiplex PCR; the TCRdb copy retains only in-frame clones and omits some. The sample holds 70,000 to 90,000 clones; around 80% are singletons and the top ten take around a tenth. The sequenced sample was PBMCs, obtained around atezolizumab (anti-PD-L1) treatment. The source of these receptors is a man aged 65-85 years with urothelial cancer. CDR3s include the opening cysteine and the closing phenylalanine or tryptophan. Each record gives: V gene, J gene, CDR3 protein.

V gene: TRBV6-4; J gene: TRBJ1-1; CDR3 protein: CASSDWTGSRAFF
V gene: TRBV19; J gene: TRBJ2-5; CDR3 protein: CASSMGQGGGETQYF
V gene: TRBV19; J gene: TRBJ1-2; CDR3 protein: CASSIERQGDYGYTF
V gene: TRBV18; J gene: TRBJ2-3; CDR3 protein: CASSPEGAGTDTQYF
V gene: TRBV5-1; J gene: TRBJ1-1; CDR3 protein: CASSLASGGLTEAFF
V gene: TRBV29-1; J gene: TRBJ2-3; CDR3 protein: CSVNSDRGGSNTQYF
V gene: TRBV6-5; J gene: TRBJ2-7; CDR3 protein: CASSSEGQGPIYEQYF
V gene: TRBV6-6; J gene: TRBJ2-7; CDR3 protein: CASSHSGSGAYEQYF
V gene: TRBV5-5; J gene: TRBJ2-5; CDR3 protein: CASSHGQGPETQYF
V gene: TRBV21-1; J gene: TRBJ2-1; CDR3 protein: CASSKSAGIYNEQFF
V gene: TRBV7-2; J gene: TRBJ1-2; CDR3 protein: CASRPDSYGYTF
V gene: TRBV6-5; J gene: TRBJ2-1; CDR3 protein: CASSYQRGSEQFF
V gene: TRBV5-1; J gene: TRBJ2-2; CDR3 protein: CASSLSLGVNTGELFF
V gene: TRBV19; J gene: TRBJ1-4; CDR3 protein: CASSATLGTAYNEKLFF
V gene: TRBV7-2; J gene: TRBJ1-2; CDR3 protein: CASSLSPRIYGYTF
V gene: TRBV25-1; J gene: TRBJ2-7; CDR3 protein: CASSEYGAGEKYEQYF
V gene: TRBV9; J gene: TRBJ2-1; CDR3 protein: CASSAMTSGGRSSYNEQFF
V gene: TRBV2; J gene: TRBJ1-1; CDR3 protein: CASSEARQGAFF
V gene: TRBV29-1; J gene: TRBJ1-2; CDR3 protein: CSGTGRNGYTF
V gene: TRBV4-3; J gene: TRBJ1-6; CDR3 protein: CASSQEWTGFSPLHF
V gene: TRBV10-1; J gene: TRBJ2-7; CDR3 protein: CASSESGALIDEQYF
V gene: TRBV5-6; J gene: TRBJ2-3; CDR3 protein: CASSLAAGGADTQYF
V gene: TRBV5-4; J gene: TRBJ2-1; CDR3 protein: CASSLGGEPSYNEQFF
V gene: TRBV29-1; J gene: TRBJ2-3; CDR3 protein: CSVALSSGISTDTQYF